One and the same sample provided the 28 T cell receptor beta chains below, sequenced in a study of spatial heterogeneity in lung cancer. TCRdb called the 5' RACE reads again in MiXCR, with one record for every CDR3 protein. The sample includes around 12,000 distinct CDR3 sequences, 5.6% of them seen just once. What these receptors recognize is not known. Time point indicated: sample taken at primary tumor resection. General study results and limits: Intratumoral expanded alpha and beta TCR counts were found to track tumor mutation counts.

The sequencing here drew on lung tumor tissue, taken at surgery. The receptor source for this set is a female donor with early-stage non-small cell lung cancer.

This clonotype showed up many times. This beta chain is a stray sequence in a library constructed for alpha chains; its clone size is not meaningful. The V and J genes are TRBV12-3 or TRBV12-4 and TRBJ1-5; D not resolved. The V and J ends lost 6 bases and 0 bases respectively, with 12 bases between them. The CDR3 has 15 amino acids. The CDR3 nucleotides are TGTGCCAGCAGACCCGGACGTTTTAGCAATCAGCCCCAGCATTTT. Its translation is CASRPGRFSNQPQHF.

There are many counts of this clonotype. Since the library was made to target alpha chains, this beta chain is a stray read and its abundance is not meaningful. DNA for the CDR3: TGTGCCAGCAGCCCCGCAGGTTCCTACGAGCAGTACTTC. Its translation is CASSPAGSYEQYF. The chain is built from TRBV5-6 and TRBJ2-7, with D hard to call. CDR1 and CDR2 from the germline V gene are SGHDT and YYEEEE. The length of the CDR3 is 13 residues. The V end was cut by 4 bases, the J end by 1 base, with 9 bases between.

A note on this clonotype: This beta chain turned up in a library designed for alpha chains; as an off-target read, its abundance says little. The gene calls are TRBV13 and TRBJ1-1; D not certain. The CDR3 covers 15 residues. V was shortened by 3 bases and J by 4 bases, with 15 bases between the two germline ends. Looked up from germline, CDR1 is PRHDT and CDR2 is FYEKMQ (reference sequence). This CDR3 reads CASSFVGRYFTEAFF. For the CDR3, the DNA is TGTGCCAGCAGCTTTGTAGGGAGGTATTTCACTGAAGCTTTCTTT.

This clonotype occurred a few times. The size of this beta chain means little, since it is a stray read in a library made for alpha chains. The gene calls are TRBV6-2 or TRBV6-3 and TRBJ1-1; D remains unclear. The CDR3 runs 11 residues. CDR1 is MNHEY, CDR2 SVGEGT, per germline. The V gene lost 5 bases and the J gene lost 0 bases, with 1 base spanning the gap. In DNA form, the CDR3 reads TGTGCCAGCAGTATGAACACTGAAGCTTTCTTT. This encodes CASSMNTEAFF.

This clonotype has a count of ten or more. Because the library targeted alpha chains, this beta chain is an off-target read whose size means little. The chain is built from TRBV28 and TRBJ1-4, with TRBD1 identical over 7 bases. The trim removed 2 bases at V and 7 bases at J, leaving 7 bases unmatched. The CDR3 runs to 15 residues. Germline V gene lookup returns CDR1 MDHEN and CDR2 SYDVKM. The CDR3: CASSLNRGLFEKLFF. For the CDR3, the DNA is TGTGCCAGCAGTTTAAACAGGGGTTTGTTTGAAAAACTGTTTTTT. Variable domain in full (rest from reference TRBV28 and TRBJ1-4): DVKVTQSSRYLVKRTGEKVFLECVQDMDHENMFWYRQDPGLGLRLIYFSYDVKMKEKGDIPEGYSVSREKKERFSLILESASTNQTSMYLCASSLNRGLFEKLFFGSGTQLSVL.

Comment on this clonotype: This beta chain represents an off-target read in a library built for alpha chains; its size is of limited meaning. The J gene is TRBJ2-2, the V gene TRBV19; 9 bases map to TRBD2. This CDR3 contains 14 residues. V gave up 6 bases and J gave up 6 bases; unmatched junction bases: 5. From germline, CDR1 is LNHDA and CDR2 SQIVND (reference sequence). The CDR3 coding sequence is TGTGCCAGTAGAAGGGCTAGCGGGGCCGGGGAGCTGTTTTTT. This encodes CASRRASGAGELFF.

The sample holds many counts of this clonotype. Because the library targeted alpha chains, this beta chain is an off-target read whose size means little. V is TRBV28 and J is TRBJ1-4; D remains ambiguous. V lost 6 bases, J lost 5 bases, and 10 bases lay in between. CDR1 is MDHEN and CDR2 is SYDVKM in the germline V gene. The CDR3 is 13 residues long. CDR3 amino acids: CASSPARNEKLFF. CDR3 nucleotide sequence: TGTGCCAGCAGCCCCGCGAGGAATGAAAAACTGTTTTTT.

This clonotype was recorded at least ten times. Within a library made for alpha chains, this beta chain is off target, and its count is uninformative. The chain uses TRBV12-3 or TRBV12-4 and TRBJ1-5; possibly TRBD1 for D (6 bases). The CDR3 sequence is 14 residues long. The V gene lost 3 bases and the J gene lost 9 bases, with 15 bases spanning the gap. CDR3 DNA: TGTGCCAGCAGTTTGGCAGGGGACCTTCGGCCCCAGCATTTT. Encoded protein: CASSLAGDLRPQHF.

This clonotype has ten or more counts. Since the library was made to target alpha chains, this beta chain is a stray read and its abundance is not meaningful. The chain is built from TRBV7-2 and TRBJ1-2, with D possibly TRBD1 on 6 matching bases. Germline V lookup: CDR1 SGHTA, CDR2 FQGNSA. V was shortened by 4 bases and J by 5 bases, with 17 bases between the two germline ends. The CDR3 totals 15 residues. DNA of the CDR3: TGTGCCAGCAGCTCTTTCCAGGGGCGGTCGTATGGCTACACCTTC. Translating it yields CASSSFQGRSYGYTF.

This clonotype occurred many times. Because this beta chain is a stray read in a library intended to capture alpha chains, its abundance should not be given much weight. V gene TRBV3-1 combines with J gene TRBJ1-5; the D is unclear. Germline V CDR1 and CDR2: LGHDT, YNNKEL (reference sequence). The CDR3 covers 14 residues. The V and J ends lost 2 bases and 4 bases respectively, with 9 bases between them. CDR3 residues: CASSQTGPNQPQHF. The CDR3 DNA is TGTGCCAGCAGCCAAACCGGTCCAAATCAGCCCCAGCATTTT. Variable domain in full (rest from reference TRBV3-1 and TRBJ1-5): DTAVSQTPKYLVTQMGNDKSIKCEQNLGHDTMYWYKQDSKKFLKIMFSYNNKELIINETVPNRFSPKSPDKAHLNLHINSLELGDSAVYFCASSQTGPNQPQHFGDGTRLSIL.

There are many counts of this clonotype. Because this beta chain is a stray read in a library intended to capture alpha chains, its abundance should not be given much weight. CDR3 protein: CASSVGDSAYEQYF. The DNA for the CDR3 is TGTGCCAGCAGCGTCGGGGACTCGGCCTACGAGCAGTACTTC. The V gene is TRBV9, the J gene TRBJ2-7, with D possibly TRBD2 on 6 matching bases. V was clipped by 2 bases and J by 2 bases, with 11 bases between them. The CDR3 length is 14 residues. Germline values: CDR1 SGDLS, CDR2 YYNGEE.

By share, this clonotype counts as medium-sized. A library prepared for alpha chains yielded this beta chain as an off-target read; its size is of little meaning. The V and J genes are TRBV6-5 and TRBJ2-2; D tentatively reads TRBD1 or TRBD2 (5 bases each). Trimming removed 7 bases from V and 5 bases from J, with 20 bases in between. Germline V CDR1 and CDR2: MNHEY, SVGAGI. The CDR3 loop spans 16 amino acids. The DNA of the CDR3 is TGTGCCAGCACCCTACGAAGGACGGGACGTACCGGGGAGCTGTTTTTT. This encodes CASTLRRTGRTGELFF.

This clonotype was seen at least ten times. Found in a library prepared for alpha chains, this beta chain is an off-target read, and its abundance has little meaning. The chain is built from TRBV7-3 and TRBJ1-6; maybe TRBD1 (5 bases). V was trimmed by 5 bases and J by 7 bases, leaving 18 bases between them. From germline, CDR1 is SGHTA and CDR2 FQGTGA. There are 16 residues in the CDR3. CDR3 DNA: TGTGCCAGCAGCCCAAGGGGCCGGAATTCAAATTCACCCCTCCACTTT. Translating it yields CASSPRGRNSNSPLHF. The full variable domain, in which reference TRBV7-3 and TRBJ1-6 provide the parts outside the CDR3, is GAGVSQTPSNKVTEKGKYVELRCDPISGHTALYWYRQSLGQGPEFLIYFQGTGAADDSGLPNDRFFAVRPEGSVSTLKIQRTERGDSAVYLCASSPRGRNSNSPLHFGNGTRLTVT.

As to this clonotype: A library prepared for alpha chains yielded this beta chain as an off-target read; its size is of little meaning. The V and J genes are TRBV4-2 and TRBJ1-2, with unresolved D. CDR1 and CDR2 from the germline V gene are LGHNA and YNFKEQ. There are 15 residues in the CDR3. Trimming removed 1 base at V and 5 bases at J, with 14 bases between. CDR3 nucleotides: TGTGCCAGCAGCCAAGCCGCCCTACAGTCGTATGGCTACACCTTC. Translated: CASSQAALQSYGYTF.

This clonotype was counted ten times or more. Within a library made for alpha chains, this beta chain is off target, and its count is uninformative. V usage is TRBV30 and J usage is TRBJ2-3, with D unresolved. The germline V gene encodes CDR1 GTSNPN and CDR2 SVGIG (reference sequence). V was cut by 4 bases and J by 3 bases, with 14 bases left in between. CDR3 length: 14 amino acids. The CDR3 DNA follows: TGTGCCTGGAAGGGTAAGGCCGCGACAGATACGCAGTATTTT. This translates into CAWKGKAATDTQYF.

In the case of this clonotype: Little can be read into the size of this beta chain, an off-target read in a library designed for alpha chains. The V and J genes are TRBV5-1 and TRBJ2-1; the D gene is possibly TRBD1 (5 bases). From germline, CDR1 is SGHRS and CDR2 YFSETQ. The CDR3 contains 16 residues. V gave up 0 bases and J gave up 9 bases, with 19 bases separating them. DNA for the CDR3: TGCGCCAGCAGCTTGGACATGGTTGGGGCATTCGGTGAGCAGTTCTTC. It codes for CASSLDMVGAFGEQFF. The entire variable domain, with the rest obtained from reference TRBV5-1 and TRBJ2-1, is as follows: KAGVTQTPRYLIKTRGQQVTLSCSPISGHRSVSWYQQTPGQGLQFLFEYFSETQRNKGNFPGRFSGRQFSNSRSEMNVSTLELGDSALYLCASSLDMVGAFGEQFFGPGTRLTVL.

This clonotype was detected many times. This beta chain is an off-target read within a library intended for alpha chains, so its frequency means little. The V gene is TRBV28, the J gene TRBJ2-1; the D gene is possibly TRBD1 (7 bases). Germline CDR1 is MDHEN and CDR2 is SYDVKM. The CDR3 has 16 residues. Trimming pared 1 base from V and 1 base from J, leaving 11 bases between. This CDR3 reads CASSLLSGGSYNEQFF. In DNA form, the CDR3 reads TGTGCCAGCAGTTTATTGTCAGGGGGGTCCTACAATGAGCAGTTCTTC. The entire variable domain, with the rest obtained from reference TRBV28 and TRBJ2-1, is as follows: DVKVTQSSRYLVKRTGEKVFLECVQDMDHENMFWYRQDPGLGLRLIYFSYDVKMKEKGDIPEGYSVSREKKERFSLILESASTNQTSMYLCASSLLSGGSYNEQFFGPGTRLTVL.

This clonotype was seen at least ten times. With the library built for alpha chains, this beta chain is off target and its frequency is not meaningful. The chain carries TRBV20-1 and TRBJ1-5; a possible D gene is TRBD1 (5 bases). Trimming removed 7 bases from V and 2 bases from J, with 9 bases in between. Germline V lookup: CDR1 DFQATT, CDR2 SNEGSKA (reference sequence). The CDR3 is 12 amino acids. This CDR3 is CSGVGGNQPQHF. The CDR3 bases are TGCAGTGGGGTGGGGGGCAATCAGCCCCAGCATTTT.

Many counts were recorded for this clonotype. For a library built for alpha chains, this beta chain is a stray read; little rests on its size. V gene TRBV6-6 combines with J gene TRBJ1-6; D remains unclear. Germline lookup yields CDR1 MNHNY and CDR2 SVGAGI (reference sequence). The CDR3 length is 12 residues. V was clipped by 7 bases and J by 7 bases, with 8 bases between them. The CDR3 loop is CASKSRNSPLHF. The CDR3 nucleotides read TGTGCCAGCAAAAGCAGAAATTCACCCCTCCACTTT.

This clonotype was seen ten or more times. This beta chain is a stray read from a library made for alpha chains; its abundance is not meaningful. This chain connects TRBV5-8 to TRBJ1-3; D is possibly TRBD1 (6 bases). The germline gives CDR1 SGHTS, CDR2 YDEGEE. The CDR3 loop spans 12 amino acids. The ends were cut back, 7 bases at V and 14 bases at J, with 19 bases in the middle. Here the CDR3 reads CASWDAGASVYF. The CDR3 DNA reads TGTGCCAGCTGGGACGCAGGGGCAAGTGTATATTTT.

In its sample, this clonotype is medium-sized. Being off target in a library aimed at alpha chains, this beta chain has a size of little meaning. The chain couples TRBV5-6 to TRBJ1-3; no reliable D call. Germline V CDR1 and CDR2: SGHDT, YYEEEE. This CDR3 has 13 amino acids. V was shortened by 4 bases and J by 2 bases, with 7 bases between the two germline ends. The CDR3 is CASSPRPGNTIYF. CDR3 in DNA: TGTGCCAGCAGCCCACGGCCTGGAAACACCATATATTTT.

At least ten counts were recorded for this clonotype. As an off-target read in a library built for alpha chains, this beta chain has a frequency of little significance. This chain joins TRBV5-4 and TRBJ2-1; D not resolved. Trimming left V 0 bases short and J 7 bases short, with 5 bases between. The CDR3 runs 12 residues. Per the germline V gene, CDR1 is SGHNT and CDR2 is YYREEE (reference sequence). The CDR3, as DNA: TGTGCCAGCAGCTTGGTCCGGAATGAGCAGTTCTTC. This gives the protein CASSLVRNEQFF.

This clonotype was counted ten times or more. A library made for alpha chains picked up this beta chain off target, so its size means little. The gene calls are TRBV20-1 and TRBJ2-1; D unclear. Trimming shortened V by 3 bases and J by 7 bases, and 10 bases separated the two germline ends. The germline CDR1 and CDR2 sequences are DFQATT and SNEGSKA (reference sequence). This CDR3 spans 12 amino acids. This CDR3 is CSASRTQNEQFF. The CDR3 nucleotides read TGCAGTGCTAGCAGGACCCAAAATGAGCAGTTCTTC.

Points on this clonotype: This beta chain turned up in a library designed for alpha chains; as an off-target read, its abundance says little. This sequence joins TRBV5-6 and TRBJ2-4; 9 bases align to TRBD1. From germline, CDR1 is SGHDT and CDR2 YYEEEE. After removal of 0 bases from V and 3 bases from J, the junction contained 4 bases not matched to a gene. CDR3 length: 16 residues. CDR3 residues: CASSLGDRAGKNIQYF. CDR3 DNA: TGTGCCAGCAGCTTGGGGGACAGGGCAGGCAAAAACATTCAGTACTTC. Drawing the rest from reference TRBV5-6 and TRBJ2-4, the complete variable domain is DAGVTQSPTHLIKTRGQQVTLRCSPKSGHDTVSWYQQALGQGPQFIFQYYEEEERQRGNFPDRFSGHQFPNYSSELNVNALLLGDSALYLCASSLGDRAGKNIQYFGAGTRLSVL.

In this sample, this clonotype turned up many times. The library was built for alpha chains, so this beta chain is an off-target read and its size means little. This chain uses TRBV5-5 with TRBJ1-1; D remains unclear. Per germline, CDR1 SGHKS and CDR2 YYEKEE (reference sequence). CDR3 length: 15 amino acids. V lost 4 bases and J 0 bases, leaving 13 bases between the germline ends. This CDR3 is CASSPRVGMNTEAFF. For the CDR3, the DNA is TGTGCCAGCAGCCCGAGGGTAGGGATGAACACTGAAGCTTTCTTT. The full variable domain, with the rest looked up from reference TRBV5-5 and TRBJ1-1, is DAGVTQSPTHLIKTRGQQVTLRCSPISGHKSVSWYQQVLGQGPQFIFQYYEKEERGRGNFPDRFSARQFPNYSSELNVNALLLGDSALYLCASSPRVGMNTEAFFGQGTRLTVV.

Ten or more counts support this clonotype. This beta chain is an off-target read within a library intended for alpha chains, so its frequency means little. The genes are TRBV7-9 and TRBJ1-2, with TRBD1 matching 7 bases. V lost 5 bases, J lost 6 bases, and 9 bases stayed unmatched. This CDR3 contains 14 residues. The germline gives CDR1 SEHNR, CDR2 FQNEAQ (reference sequence). CDR3 in amino acids: CASSPGGGPHGYTF. CDR3 coding DNA: TGTGCCAGCAGCCCAGGGGGTGGACCGCATGGCTACACCTTC.

This clonotype is labeled as medium-sized. Because the library targeted alpha chains, this beta chain is an off-target read whose size means little. The chain has TRBV10-3 and TRBJ2-3, with 13 bases matching TRBD2. V shed 6 bases and J 3 bases; nucleotides not matched to a gene: 3. The germline CDR1 and CDR2 sequences are ENHRY and SYGVKD. The CDR3 sequence is 15 residues long. This chain's CDR3 is CAIRPLAGGTDTQYF. CDR3 bases: TGTGCCATCAGACCACTAGCGGGGGGGACAGATACGCAGTATTTT.

Ten or more counts support this clonotype. In a library made to pick up alpha chains, this beta chain is a stray read with a size that means little. V usage is TRBV20-1 and J usage is TRBJ2-1, with 7 bases aligning to TRBD1. The trim removed 8 bases at V and 8 bases at J, leaving 9 bases unmatched. Germline loops: CDR1 DFQATT, CDR2 SNEGSKA (reference sequence). The CDR3 loop spans 12 amino acids. CDR3 in amino acids: CSPKTGMDEQFF. The CDR3, as DNA: TGCAGTCCCAAGACAGGGATGGATGAGCAGTTCTTC.